The 8 T cell receptor beta chains reported below all come from one sample, sequenced in a study of blood T cells in healthy people across ages. Primed by a sample-barcoded 5' primer and a J-beta primer mix, a second PCR proceeded for roughly 6 to 12 cycles. TCRdb re-called the 5' RACE reads with MiXCR, one entry per CDR3 protein. Among 1.5 million to 1.8 million distinct CDR3 sequences, about 42% were seen once, and the ten largest hold about 3.8%. Sample: blood. Every receptor here comes from a young woman in good health.

The CDR3 loop reads CASSEGLNEKLFF. The CDR3, as DNA: TGCGCCAGCTCGGAAGGGCTTAATGAAAAACTGTTTTTT. The chain combines TRBV5-1 with TRBJ1-4; D uncertain. V dropped 7 bases and J dropped 4 bases, with 11 bases sitting between them. Germline V gene lookup returns CDR1 SGHRS and CDR2 YFSETQ. The CDR3 covers 13 residues.

This clonotype has just a few counts. This chain links TRBV27 with TRBJ1-5, with TRBD1 identical over 7 bases. In germline, CDR1 is MNHEY, CDR2 SMNVEV (reference sequence). This CDR3 comprises 17 residues. After removal of 8 bases from V and 7 bases from J, the junction contained 20 bases not matched to a gene. CDR3 residues: CASGPPLYRGKYQPQHF. The CDR3, as DNA: TGTGCCAGCGGCCCCCCATTATACAGGGGCAAATACCAGCCCCAGCATTTT.

J is TRBJ1-2 and V is TRBV20-1, with D unresolved. V dropped 0 bases and J dropped 4 bases, with 9 bases sitting between them. This CDR3 contains 13 residues. Per the germline V gene, CDR1 is DFQATT and CDR2 is SNEGSKA (reference sequence). CDR3 region: CSAREDGGYGYTF. CDR3 DNA sequence: TGCAGTGCTAGAGAGGACGGTGGCTATGGCTACACCTTC.

This clonotype was seen more than once but under ten times. V usage is TRBV15 and J usage is TRBJ2-7; 7 positions match TRBD2. The CDR3 covers 13 residues. CDR1 LNHNV and CDR2 YYDKDF come from the germline V gene (reference sequence). V was clipped by 8 bases and J by 1 base; unmatched bases: 5. The CDR3 DNA reads TGTGCCACCTCAAGCGGGAAGTCCTACGAGCAGTACTTC. Its protein product is CATSSGKSYEQYF.

The gene calls are TRBV29-1 and TRBJ2-3, with TRBD2 identical over 7 bases. The V gene's germline CDR1 is SQVTM and CDR2 ANQGSEA. Trimming took 0 bases from V and 7 from J; bases not matched to a gene: 10. This CDR3 comprises 15 residues. The CDR3 coding sequence is TGCAGCGTTGAAGAAGGGGAGGGGCCGTTCCATACGCAGTATTTT. This gives the protein CSVEEGEGPFHTQYF.

This clonotype was picked up many times. This chain links TRBV12-3 or TRBV12-4 with TRBJ2-3; no reliable D call. This CDR3 region has 14 residues. Trimming pared 3 bases from V and 1 base from J, leaving 8 bases between. This CDR3 reads CASSFRAGTDTQYF. CDR3 coding DNA: TGTGCCAGCAGTTTTCGCGCGGGCACAGATACGCAGTATTTT.

Worth noting for this clonotype: The junction departs from germline at one end; a sequencing error may be responsible. V gene TRBV7-9 combines with J gene TRBJ2-7; 7 nucleotides match TRBD1. The CDR3 extends over 15 amino acids. CDR1 SEHNR and CDR2 FQNEAQ come from the germline V gene (reference sequence). CDR3 loop: CASSLVVQGRYERYF. CDR3 bases: TGTGCCAGCAGCTTAGTGGTACAGGGGAGATACGAGCGGTACTTC.

About this clonotype: An end of the junction does not agree with germline; a read error may underlie this. The chain joins TRBV28 to TRBJ2-7, with TRBD1 identical over 8 bases. CDR1 and CDR2 (germline): MDHEN, SYDVKM. The length of the CDR3 is 15 residues. The CDR3 reads CTSLLWGTGVEEQYF. The CDR3 region has the DNA TGTACCAGTCTCCTGTGGGGGACAGGTGTGGAGGAGCAGTACTTC.